This TCR beta chain was captured by sequencing in a study of OX40 agonist ivuxolimab in advanced cancers. Study details: An agonistic human IgG2 monoclonal antibody against OX40 (CD134) was given. Partial responses occurred in Three dose-escalation patients, one with hepatocellular carcinoma and two with cutaneous melanoma.

Some clones are missing from TCRdb's copy, which holds only in-frame ones; the method was immunoSEQ multiplex PCR. The sample gives tens of thousands of clones, more than 65% of which show up once; roughly 36% is in the top ten. At cycle 4 day 1, cycle 7 day 1, and baseline, blood was sampled. Study results and caveats: Blood T cells, both CD4+ and CD8+, expanded clonally by week 6 at 0.1 to 3.0 mg/kg.

With regard to this clone: What it binds is not known.

The specimen comprised CD4+ or CD8+ T cells sorted from blood, sampled in a trial of the OX40 agonist ivuxolimab. The receptor was derived from an adult with an advanced solid tumor such as melanoma, head and neck, liver or kidney cancer.

This CDR3 is CASSLGPEFGNTIYF. The CDR3, as DNA: TGTGCCAGCAGCTTGGGACCTGAATTTGGAAACACCATATATTTT. This rearrangement joins TRBV5-8 to TRBJ1-3; D remains unclear. Germline CDR1 reads SGHTS; CDR2 reads YDEGEE. The germline V and J ends were trimmed by 0 bases and 3 bases, with 10 bases remaining between them. This CDR3 region has 15 residues.